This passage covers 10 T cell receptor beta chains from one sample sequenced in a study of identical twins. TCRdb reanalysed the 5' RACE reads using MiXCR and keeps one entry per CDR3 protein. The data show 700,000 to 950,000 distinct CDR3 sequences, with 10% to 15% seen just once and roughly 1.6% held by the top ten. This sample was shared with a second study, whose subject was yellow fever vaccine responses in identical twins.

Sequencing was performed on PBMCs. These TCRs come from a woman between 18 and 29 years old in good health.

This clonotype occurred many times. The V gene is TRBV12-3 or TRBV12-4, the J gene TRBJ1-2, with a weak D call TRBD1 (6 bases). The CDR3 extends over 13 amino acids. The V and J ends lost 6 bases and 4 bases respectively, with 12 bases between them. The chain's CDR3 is CASRRGGGYGYTF. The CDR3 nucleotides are TGTGCCAGCAGACGAGGGGGGGGCTATGGCTACACCTTC.

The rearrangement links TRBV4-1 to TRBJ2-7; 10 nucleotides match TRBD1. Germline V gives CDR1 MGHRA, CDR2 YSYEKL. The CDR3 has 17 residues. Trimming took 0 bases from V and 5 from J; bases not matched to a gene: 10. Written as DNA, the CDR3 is TGCGCCAGCAGCCAAGAGGTTTCGGGACAGGGGATCAACGAGCAGTACGTC. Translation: CASSQEVSGQGINEQYV.

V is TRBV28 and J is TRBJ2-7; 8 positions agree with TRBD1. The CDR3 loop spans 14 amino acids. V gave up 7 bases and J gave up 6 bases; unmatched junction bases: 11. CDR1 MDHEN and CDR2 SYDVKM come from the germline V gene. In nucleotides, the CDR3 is TGTGCCAGCAAATCACAGGGGGGTATGAGCGAGCAGTACTTC. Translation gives CASKSQGGMSEQYF.

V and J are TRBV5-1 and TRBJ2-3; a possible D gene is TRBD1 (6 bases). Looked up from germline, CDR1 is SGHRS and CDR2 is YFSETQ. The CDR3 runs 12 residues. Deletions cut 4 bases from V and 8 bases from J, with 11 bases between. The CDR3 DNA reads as TGCGCCAGCAGCCCGGACAGCAGTACGCAGTATTTT. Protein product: CASSPDSSTQYF. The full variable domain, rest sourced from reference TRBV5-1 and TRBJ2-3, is KAGVTQTPRYLIKTRGQQVTLSCSPISGHRSVSWYQQTPGQGLQFLFEYFSETQRNKGNFPGRFSGRQFSNSRSEMNVSTLELGDSALYLCASSPDSSTQYFGPGTRLTVL.

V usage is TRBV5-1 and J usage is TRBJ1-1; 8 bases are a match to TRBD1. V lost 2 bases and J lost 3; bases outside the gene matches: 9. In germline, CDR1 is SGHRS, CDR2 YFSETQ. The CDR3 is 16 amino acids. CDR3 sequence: CASSLTWDRWDTEAFF. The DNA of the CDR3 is TGCGCCAGCAGCTTAACCTGGGACAGGTGGGACACTGAAGCTTTCTTT.

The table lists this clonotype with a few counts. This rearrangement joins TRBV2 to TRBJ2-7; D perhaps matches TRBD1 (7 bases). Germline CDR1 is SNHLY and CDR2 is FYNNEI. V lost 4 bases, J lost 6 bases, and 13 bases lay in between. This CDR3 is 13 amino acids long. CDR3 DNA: TGTGCCAGCAGTGCGGAGGGGGCAGGCGAGCAGTACGTC. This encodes CASSAEGAGEQYV.

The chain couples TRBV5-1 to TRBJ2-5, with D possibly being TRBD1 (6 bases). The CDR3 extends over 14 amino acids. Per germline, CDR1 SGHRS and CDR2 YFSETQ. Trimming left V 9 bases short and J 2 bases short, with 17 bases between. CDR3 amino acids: CATRTALTQETQYF. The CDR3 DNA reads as TGCGCCACCAGGACAGCCCTGACTCAAGAGACCCAGTACTTC.

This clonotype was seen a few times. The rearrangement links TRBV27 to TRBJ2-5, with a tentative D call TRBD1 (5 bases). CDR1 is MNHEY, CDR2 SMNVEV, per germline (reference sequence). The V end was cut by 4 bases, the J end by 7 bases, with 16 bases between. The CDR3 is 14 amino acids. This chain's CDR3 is CASSSPQWGGTQYF. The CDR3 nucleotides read TGTGCCAGCAGTTCCCCACAGTGGGGCGGGACCCAGTACTTC.

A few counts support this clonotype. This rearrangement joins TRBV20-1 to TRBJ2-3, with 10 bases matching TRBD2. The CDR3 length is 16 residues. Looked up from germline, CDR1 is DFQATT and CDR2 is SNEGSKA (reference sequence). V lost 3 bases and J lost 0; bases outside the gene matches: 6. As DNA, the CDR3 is TGCAGTGCTAGTGATAAGACTAGCGGGAGCACAGATACGCAGTATTTT. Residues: CSASDKTSGSTDTQYF.

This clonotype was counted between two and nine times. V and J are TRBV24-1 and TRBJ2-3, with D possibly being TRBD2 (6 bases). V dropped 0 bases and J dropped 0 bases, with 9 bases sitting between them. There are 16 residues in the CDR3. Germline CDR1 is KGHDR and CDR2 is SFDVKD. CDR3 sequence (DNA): TGTGCCACCAGTGATTTGGTAGGGACTAGCACAGATACGCAGTATTTT. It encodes CATSDLVGTSTDTQYF.